This T cell receptor (beta chain) originates from a study of CD8 T cells in Susac syndrome. Overall study results and limits: The study recognized that its TCR sequencing and HLA analysis covered a relatively small number of individuals.

As to this clonotype: The antigen is undetermined.

J was trimmed by 3 bases and V by 4 bases; bases with no gene match: 1. The length of the CDR3 is 14 residues. The germline V gene has CDR1 LGHDT and CDR2 YNNKEL (reference sequence). Random hexamers were used to reverse transcribe roughly 0.5 to 1 ug of RNA. One entry per CDR3 protein results from TCRdb running MiXCR on the immunoSEQ multiplex PCR reads. The repertoire holds a few hundred thousand distinct CDR3 sequences, with around 95% as singletons. The chain joins TRBV3-1 to TRBJ2-2; 8 nucleotides align to TRBD2. Specimen: CD4+ T cells from PBMCs. The TCR was taken from a human donor with multiple sclerosis. Written as DNA, the CDR3 is TGTGCCAGCAGCCTCGGGGGGGACACCGGGGAGCTGTTTTTT. This translates into CASSLGGDTGELFF. Filled out from reference TRBV3-1 and TRBJ2-2, the complete variable domain reads DTAVSQTPKYLVTQMGNDKSIKCEQNLGHDTMYWYKQDSKKFLKIMFSYNNKELIINETVPNRFSPKSPDKAHLNLHINSLELGDSAVYFCASSLGGDTGELFFGEGSRLTVL.